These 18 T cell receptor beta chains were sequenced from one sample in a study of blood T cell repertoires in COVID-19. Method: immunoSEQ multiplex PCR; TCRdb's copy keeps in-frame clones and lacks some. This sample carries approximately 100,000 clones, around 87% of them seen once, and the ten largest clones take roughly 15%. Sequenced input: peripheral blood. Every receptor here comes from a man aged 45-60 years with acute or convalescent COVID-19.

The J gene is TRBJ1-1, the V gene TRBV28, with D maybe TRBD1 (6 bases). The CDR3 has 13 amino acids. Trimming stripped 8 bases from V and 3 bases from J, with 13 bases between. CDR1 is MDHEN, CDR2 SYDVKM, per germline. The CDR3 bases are TGTGCCAGCGGGGGGGACATGGACACTGAAGCTTTCTTT. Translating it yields CASGGDMDTEAFF.

CDR3 protein: CASSQNRGTSGSWGYNEQFF. CDR3 bases: TGTGCCAGCAGCCAAAACCGGGGGACTAGCGGGAGCTGGGGTTACAATGAGCAGTTCTTC. This chain links TRBV9 with TRBJ2-1, with 14 bases lining up with TRBD2. The junction had 16 bases not matched to a gene; V was cut back by 4 bases and J by 4 bases. The germline V gene has CDR1 SGDLS and CDR2 YYNGEE. The CDR3 is 20 amino acids.

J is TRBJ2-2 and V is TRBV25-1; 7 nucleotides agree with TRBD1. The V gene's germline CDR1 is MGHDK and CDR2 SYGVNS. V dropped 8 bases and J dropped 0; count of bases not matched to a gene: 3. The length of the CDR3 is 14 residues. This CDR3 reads CASAGTANTGELFF. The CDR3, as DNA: TGTGCCAGCGCCGGGACAGCGAACACCGGGGAGCTGTTTTTT.

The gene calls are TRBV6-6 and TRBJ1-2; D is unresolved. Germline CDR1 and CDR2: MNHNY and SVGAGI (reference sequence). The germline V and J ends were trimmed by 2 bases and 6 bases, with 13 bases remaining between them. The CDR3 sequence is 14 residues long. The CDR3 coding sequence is TGTGCCAGCAGTTACGCACAACAAAATAATGGCTACACCTTC. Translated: CASSYAQQNNGYTF.

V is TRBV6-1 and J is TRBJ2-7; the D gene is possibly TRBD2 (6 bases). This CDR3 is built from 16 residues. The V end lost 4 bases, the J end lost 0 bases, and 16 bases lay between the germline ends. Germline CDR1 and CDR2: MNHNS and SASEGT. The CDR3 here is CASSAPPGTFSYEQYF. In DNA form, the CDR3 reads TGTGCCAGCAGTGCCCCTCCCGGGACTTTCTCCTACGAGCAGTACTTC.

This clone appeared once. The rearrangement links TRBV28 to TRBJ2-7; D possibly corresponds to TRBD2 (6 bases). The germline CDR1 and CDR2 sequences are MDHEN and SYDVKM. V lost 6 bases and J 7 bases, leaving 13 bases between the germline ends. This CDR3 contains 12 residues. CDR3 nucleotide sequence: TGTGCCAGCAGCCCCTATGGGGGGGAGCAGTACTTC. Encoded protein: CASSPYGGEQYF.

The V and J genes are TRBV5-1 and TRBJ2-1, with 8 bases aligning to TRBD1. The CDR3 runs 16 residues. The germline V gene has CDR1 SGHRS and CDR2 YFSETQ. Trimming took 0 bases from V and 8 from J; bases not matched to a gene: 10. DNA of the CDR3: TGCGCCAGCAGCTTGGAACAGGGGGAGTCGGGGCATGAGCAGTTCTTC. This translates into CASSLEQGESGHEQFF.

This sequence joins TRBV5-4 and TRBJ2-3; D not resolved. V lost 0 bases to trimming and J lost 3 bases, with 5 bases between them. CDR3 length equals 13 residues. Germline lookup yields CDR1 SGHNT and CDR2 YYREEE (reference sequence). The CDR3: CASSLARTDTQYF. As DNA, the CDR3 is TGTGCCAGCAGCTTGGCCAGGACAGATACGCAGTATTTT.

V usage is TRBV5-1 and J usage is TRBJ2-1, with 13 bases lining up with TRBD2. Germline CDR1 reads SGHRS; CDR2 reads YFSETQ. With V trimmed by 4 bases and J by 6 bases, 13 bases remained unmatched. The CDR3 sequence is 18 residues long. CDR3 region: CASSPSGLAGRGGNEQFF. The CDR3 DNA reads TGCGCCAGCAGCCCCTCGGGACTAGCGGGAAGGGGGGGCAATGAGCAGTTCTTC.

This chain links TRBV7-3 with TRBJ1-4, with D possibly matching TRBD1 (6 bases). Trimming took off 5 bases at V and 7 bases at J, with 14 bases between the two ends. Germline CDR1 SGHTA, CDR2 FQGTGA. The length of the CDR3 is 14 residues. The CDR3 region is CASSRPGTTEKLFF. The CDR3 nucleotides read TGTGCCAGCAGCCGGCCCGGGACAACTGAAAAACTGTTTTTT.

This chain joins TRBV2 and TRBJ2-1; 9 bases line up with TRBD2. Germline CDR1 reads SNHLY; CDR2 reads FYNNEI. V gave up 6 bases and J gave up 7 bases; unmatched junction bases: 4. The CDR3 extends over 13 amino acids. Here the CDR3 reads CASSLAGNNEQFF. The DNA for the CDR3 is TGTGCCAGCAGCCTAGCGGGAAATAATGAGCAGTTCTTC.

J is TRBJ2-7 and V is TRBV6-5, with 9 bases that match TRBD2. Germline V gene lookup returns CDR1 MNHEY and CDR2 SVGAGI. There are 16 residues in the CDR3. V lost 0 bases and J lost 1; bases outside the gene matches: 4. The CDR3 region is CASSYSSGRRSYEQYF. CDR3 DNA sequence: TGTGCCAGCAGTTACTCGAGCGGGAGGCGTTCCTACGAGCAGTACTTC.

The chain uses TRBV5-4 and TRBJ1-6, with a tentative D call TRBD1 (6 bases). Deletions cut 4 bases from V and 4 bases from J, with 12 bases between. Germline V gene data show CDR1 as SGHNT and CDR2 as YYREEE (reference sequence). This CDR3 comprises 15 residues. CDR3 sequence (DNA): TGTGCCAGCAGCCCGCAGACAGGTTATAATTCACCCCTCCACTTT. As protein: CASSPQTGYNSPLHF.

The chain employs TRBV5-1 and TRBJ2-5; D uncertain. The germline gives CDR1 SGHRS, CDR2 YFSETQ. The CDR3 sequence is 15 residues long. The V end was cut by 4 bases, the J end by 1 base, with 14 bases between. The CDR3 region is CASSGLSRSQETQYF. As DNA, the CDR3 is TGCGCCAGCAGCGGTTTATCGAGAAGCCAAGAGACCCAGTACTTC.

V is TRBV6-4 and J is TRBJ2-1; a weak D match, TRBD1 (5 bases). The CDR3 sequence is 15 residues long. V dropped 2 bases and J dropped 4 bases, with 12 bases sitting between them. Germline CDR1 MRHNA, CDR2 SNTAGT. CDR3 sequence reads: CASSDRAGQYNEQFF. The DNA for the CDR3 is TGTGCCAGCAGTGACCGGGCAGGGCAATACAATGAGCAGTTCTTC.

CDR3 nucleotides: TGTGCCAGCAGCTTGAGCGGGACCTCCTACAATGAGCAGTTCTTC. Translated: CASSLSGTSYNEQFF. The chain has TRBV5-5 and TRBJ2-1, with 7 bases that match TRBD2. Germline V CDR1 and CDR2: SGHKS, YYEKEE (reference sequence). The CDR3 contains 15 residues. J gave up 0 bases and V 1 base, and 1 base lay outside the gene matches.

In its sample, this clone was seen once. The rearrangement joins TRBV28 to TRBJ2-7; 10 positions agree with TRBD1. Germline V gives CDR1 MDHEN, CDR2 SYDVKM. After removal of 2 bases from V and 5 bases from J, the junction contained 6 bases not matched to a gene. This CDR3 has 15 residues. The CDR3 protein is CASSLGTGEWNEQYF. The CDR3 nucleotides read TGTGCCAGCAGTTTAGGGACAGGGGAGTGGAACGAGCAGTACTTC.

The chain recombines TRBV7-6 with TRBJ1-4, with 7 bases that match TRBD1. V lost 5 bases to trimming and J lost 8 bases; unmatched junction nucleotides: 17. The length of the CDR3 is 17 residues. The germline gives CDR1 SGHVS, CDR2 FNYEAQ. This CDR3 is CASSPVPGQSGNEKLFF. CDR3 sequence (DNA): TGTGCCAGCAGCCCCGTCCCGGGACAGTCGGGGAACGAAAAACTGTTTTTT.